This TCR beta chain was profiled in a study of T cell repertoires in cytomegalovirus infection (dated by TCRdb to the late 2010s). For the wider study: Peptide stimulations targeted recently identified HLA-C-restricted CMV epitopes, whose presentation resists viral immunomodulation, together with well-studied HLA-B-restricted epitopes. Because public TCR beta signatures pointed to carriage of CMV infection together with the matching HLA type, the HLA type of each donor mattered for the analysis. The full study reports these points: The ex vivo response was dominated by HLA-C-restricted CMV-specific TCR beta clonotypes, and the single most frequent clonotype in two of eight donors was supplied by these HLA-C-restricted clonotypes. In both this cohort and an independent 352-donor cohort, the cumulative frequency of public TCR beta family members distinguished carriers of CMV infection plus the relevant HLA type.

The sequencing machine was an Illumina HiSeq 1500. The public reads were quality trimmed at Q25 with fastp and then assembled into clones with MiXCR by TCRdb, keeping productive beta chains. Entries are consolidated by CDR3 protein sequence, retaining the most common genes and DNA. Within this sample are just under 500,000 distinct CDR3 sequences, with roughly a third of them counted one time only. The top ten constitute around a sixth of the sample. The treatment or condition tag for this specimen amounts to: in vitro stimulation with specific CMV peptide epitopes to enrich CMV-specific T cells. V is shortened by 5 bases, J by 6 bases, and the region joining them spans 10 bases. CDR1 KGHDR and CDR2 SFDVKD are derived from the germline V gene. From the cysteine up to the phenylalanine, the CDR3 has a length of 13 residues. Only CDR3 DNA remains: 39 bases, in frame from the first base. This clonotype was observed a few times. Its antigen is unknown. Base qualities are not at hand, and no much larger clone is one base apart.

The chain joins TRBV24-1 to TRBJ2-1; the D gene is unclear. The input for sequencing was cultured PBMCs, taken from culture after CMV antigen stimulation. The receptor was derived from a human donor in good health (CMV status not recorded). Some clones in this sample may be carry-over from other donors' samples. The base sequence is TGTGCCACCAGTGCCTTGGATAGCAATGAGCAGTTCTTC. Its protein reads: CATSALDSNEQFF.